This TCR beta chain comes out of a study of Ad26.COV2.S vaccination and SARS-CoV-2 variants. Study outcomes and limitations: Relative to placebo recipients, vaccine recipients exhibited elevated spike-specific TCR breadth.

Only a few counts were recorded for this clone. Its target is unknown. Profiled with immunoSEQ multiplex PCR; TCRdb holds only in-frame clones, not every one. The sample lists some 350,000 clones; 85% were seen once. The CDR3 runs 14 residues. Trimming stripped 0 bases from V and 4 bases from J, with 10 bases between. Germline V gene lookup returns CDR1 SGDLS and CDR2 YYNGEE. Regarding treatment: some 20 received Ad26.COV2.S at low or high dose, single or two shots; roughly five received placebo; per-sample allocation not given. Sampling was done on day 63 after the first vaccine or placebo injection. Ad26.COV2.S expressed prefusion-stabilized spike from the original Wuhan strain.

The sequence was obtained from a person between 18 and 59 years old who received the Ad26.COV2.S COVID-19 vaccine or a placebo. The sample here was peripheral blood, taken in a trial of Ad26.COV2.S vaccine versus placebo. The rearrangement joins TRBV9 to TRBJ1-1; D gene uncertain. For the CDR3, the DNA is TGTGCCAGCAGCGTAGGAGCAGTGGGCACTGAAGCTTTCTTT. It translates to CASSVGAVGTEAFF.